A single sample gave rise to the 13 T cell receptor beta chains below, sequenced in a study of siplizumab effects on memory and regulatory T cells. Repertoires were generated with immunoSEQ multiplex PCR, while TCRdb's copy carries only in-frame clones and drops some. The sample has around 7,000 clones; approximately 70% are singletons. Input material: effector memory CD8+ T cells sorted from blood. Described subset: unstimulated CD8+ effector memory T cells. These receptors were obtained from a human donor in good health.

V gene TRBV7-8 combines with J gene TRBJ2-1, with a possible D match to TRBD2 (5 bases). CDR3 length: 16 amino acids. Germline assignment: CDR1 SGHVS and CDR2 FQNEAQ. The ends were cut back, 5 bases at V and 0 bases at J, with 14 bases in the middle. The CDR3, as DNA: TGTGCCAGCAGCCCGTTAGCGTATAGCTCCTACAATGAGCAGTTCTTC. Residues: CASSPLAYSSYNEQFF. The whole variable domain, filled in from reference TRBV7-8 and TRBJ2-1, reads GAGVSQSPRYKVAKRGQDVALRCDPISGHVSLFWYQQALGQGPEFLTYFQNEAQLDKSGLPSDRFFAERPEGSVSTLKIQRTQQEDSAVYLCASSPLAYSSYNEQFFGPGTRLTVL.

A note on this clone: Different DNA sequences within this sample yield the same CDR3. V gene TRBV19 combines with J gene TRBJ2-6, with D perhaps assigned TRBD1 or TRBD2 (5 bases each). The CDR3 consists of 16 residues. V was trimmed by 0 bases and J by 0 bases, leaving 6 bases between them. The germline gives CDR1 LNHDA, CDR2 SQIVND (reference sequence). In nucleotides, the CDR3 is TGTGCCAGTAGTATAGATGGGGGCTCTGGGGCCAACGTCCTGACTTTC. Protein: CASSIDGGSGANVLTF.

The chain joins TRBV27 to TRBJ2-2; D is unresolved. The V gene lost 2 bases and the J gene lost 3 bases, with 4 bases spanning the gap. This CDR3 comprises 13 residues. Germline V CDR1 and CDR2: MNHEY, SMNVEV (reference sequence). CDR3 amino acids: CASSLGYTGELFF. The CDR3 DNA is TGTGCCAGCAGTTTAGGGTACACCGGGGAGCTGTTTTTT.

V and J are TRBV11-3 and TRBJ2-5; D may be TRBD1 (6 bases). Germline lookup yields CDR1 SGHNT and CDR2 YENEEA. This CDR3 contains 18 residues. Trimming shortened V by 6 bases and J by 0 bases, and 23 bases separated the two germline ends. Here the CDR3 reads CASSSPSTGIWYQETQYF. CDR3 DNA: TGTGCCAGCAGTTCCCCGAGCACAGGGATCTGGTACCAAGAGACCCAGTACTTC.

This clone has a handful of counts. The V and J genes are TRBV10-1 and TRBJ2-7, with D perhaps TRBD1 (6 bases). V dropped 3 bases and J dropped 4 bases, with 19 bases sitting between them. Germline lookup yields CDR1 WNHNN and CDR2 SYGVQD (reference sequence). This CDR3 spans 16 amino acids. Written as DNA, the CDR3 is TGCGCCAGCAGTGATTCCCGGACAGCGCCGAGTTACGAGCAGTACTTC. Protein sequence: CASSDSRTAPSYEQYF.

This chain connects TRBV9 to TRBJ2-7, with D unclear. Germline V gene data show CDR1 as SGDLS and CDR2 as YYNGEE. The CDR3 is made up of 14 amino acids. Trimming shortened V by 0 bases and J by 2 bases, and 9 bases separated the two germline ends. Written as DNA, the CDR3 is TGTGCCAGCAGCGTAGAAGGAGATACCTACGAGCAGTACTTC. Its translation is CASSVEGDTYEQYF.

The V call is TRBV5-1, the J call TRBJ2-1, with no clear D. In germline, CDR1 is SGHRS, CDR2 YFSETQ. CDR3 length equals 15 residues. V gave up 2 bases and J gave up 0 bases, with 9 bases separating them. The CDR3 loop is CASSFGSSSYNEQFF. CDR3 in DNA: TGCGCCAGCAGCTTTGGAAGTAGCTCCTACAATGAGCAGTTCTTC.

The chain uses TRBV25-1 and TRBJ2-2; 9 nucleotides align to TRBD1. Losses at the gene ends were 7 bases for V and 5 bases for J; bases not matched to a gene: 11. Germline-derived CDR1 and CDR2 are MGHDK and SYGVNS. CDR3 length equals 16 residues. CDR3 nucleotides: TGTGCCAGCACTAATAAGGGACAGGGCTGGACCGGGGAGCTGTTTTTT. Translation gives CASTNKGQGWTGELFF.

The chain couples TRBV2 to TRBJ2-7; 9 positions match TRBD1. With V trimmed by 6 bases and J by 3 bases, 3 bases remained unmatched. This CDR3 contains 13 residues. Germline values: CDR1 SNHLY, CDR2 FYNNEI. CDR3 nucleotides: TGTGCCAGCAGGGAGGGACAGGGCTACGAGCAGTACTTC. It is translated as CASREGQGYEQYF.

In DNA, the CDR3 is TGTGCCAGCAGCAAAGCGCCACGCGGGGGAAGGGGTACGCAGTATTTT. Its protein is CASSKAPRGGRGTQYF. The V and J genes are TRBV21-1 and TRBJ2-3; the table's D call, TRBD2, was not checked against the DNA. TRBV21-1 has pseudogene status. This CDR3 comprises 16 residues.

By its share, this clone is medium-sized. The chain couples TRBV28 to TRBJ2-7, with no clear D. With 5 bases removed from V and 1 base from J, the gap between germline ends came to 9 bases. The CDR3 extends over 13 amino acids. The germline V gene has CDR1 MDHEN and CDR2 SYDVKM. The CDR3 loop is CASSPRLSYEQYF. CDR3 in DNA: TGTGCCAGCAGTCCCCGGTTATCCTACGAGCAGTACTTC.

This sequence joins TRBV2 and TRBJ1-4; D gene uncertain. Trimming stripped 5 bases from V and 8 bases from J, with 3 bases between. The CDR3 length is 10 residues. Per germline, CDR1 SNHLY and CDR2 FYNNEI. The chain's CDR3 is CASSKEKLFF. The CDR3 DNA is TGTGCCAGCAGTAAAGAAAAACTGTTTTTT.

This chain links TRBV5-1 with TRBJ2-3; no reliable D call. CDR3 size: 12 residues. V lost 0 bases, J lost 6 bases, and 5 bases lay in between. Germline V gene data show CDR1 as SGHRS and CDR2 as YFSETQ. The CDR3: CASSLGGDTQYF. The CDR3 DNA follows: TGCGCCAGCAGCTTGGGAGGCGATACGCAGTATTTT. The complete variable domain, with remaining parts taken from reference TRBV5-1 and TRBJ2-3, reads KAGVTQTPRYLIKTRGQQVTLSCSPISGHRSVSWYQQTPGQGLQFLFEYFSETQRNKGNFPGRFSGRQFSNSRSEMNVSTLELGDSALYLCASSLGGDTQYFGPGTRLTVL.